A single sample gave rise to the 26 T cell receptor beta chains below, sequenced in a study of blood T cells in healthy people across ages. PCR was performed a second time for about 7 to 12 cycles using a sample-barcoded 5' primer and a J-beta primer mix. TCRdb used MiXCR to reprocess the 5' RACE reads, holding one entry per CDR3 protein. The sample includes more than 800,000 distinct CDR3 sequences, 40% to 50% of them seen just once. The specimen sequenced was blood. Receptors were obtained from a woman aged 55-69 years in good health.

V gene TRBV7-9 combines with J gene TRBJ2-7; TRBD2 matches 10 bases. The CDR3 length is 14 residues. Germline V CDR1 and CDR2: SEHNR, FQNEAQ (reference sequence). J gave up 6 bases and V 8 bases, and 10 bases lay outside the gene matches. In DNA form, the CDR3 reads TGTGCCAGCGGTGGTGGGCTAGCGGGAGTCGAGCAGTACTTC. Encoded protein: CASGGGLAGVEQYF.

V gene TRBV7-6 combines with J gene TRBJ2-3; a weak D match, TRBD2 (7 bases). Trimming took 0 bases from V and 3 from J, leaving 13 bases between them. From germline, CDR1 is SGHVS and CDR2 FNYEAQ. There are 16 residues in the CDR3. As DNA, the CDR3 is TGTGCCAGCAGCTTAGCTTCGGGGGGCGCAACAGATACGCAGTATTTT. Translation: CASSLASGGATDTQYF.

V is TRBV30 and J is TRBJ1-2; D gene ambiguous. CDR1 and CDR2 (germline): GTSNPN, SVGIG (reference sequence). The CDR3 is made up of 12 amino acids. With 0 bases removed from V and 7 bases from J, the gap between germline ends came to 9 bases. CDR3 region: CAWSVPGGGYTF. CDR3 DNA: TGTGCCTGGAGTGTACCGGGTGGTGGCTACACCTTC.

This sequence joins TRBV12-3 or TRBV12-4 and TRBJ2-7; 9 nucleotides line up with TRBD1. The CDR3 runs to 15 residues. V was pared by 5 bases and J by 7 bases, with 12 bases of the junction left unmatched. The CDR3 nucleotides read TGTGCCAGCAGTGATGACAGGGGGGATTACAATGAGCAGTACTTC. As protein: CASSDDRGDYNEQYF.

The chain joins TRBV7-3 to TRBJ2-3, with D tentatively TRBD2 (6 bases). Deletions cut 7 bases from V and 6 bases from J, with 17 bases between. Germline assignment: CDR1 SGHTA and CDR2 FQGTGA. This CDR3 spans 14 amino acids. The CDR3 is CASIDGLPRDTQYF. DNA for the CDR3: TGTGCCAGCATCGACGGACTACCACGGGATACGCAGTATTTT. The entire variable domain, with the rest obtained from reference TRBV7-3 and TRBJ2-3, is as follows: GAGVSQTPSNKVTEKGKYVELRCDPISGHTALYWYRQSLGQGPEFLIYFQGTGAADDSGLPNDRFFAVRPEGSVSTLKIQRTERGDSAVYLCASIDGLPRDTQYFGPGTRLTVL.

This clonotype was detected a few times. This chain links TRBV2 with TRBJ2-3; D remains ambiguous. Germline assignment: CDR1 SNHLY and CDR2 FYNNEI. Trimming removed 5 bases at V and 0 bases at J, with 9 bases between. This CDR3 comprises 14 residues. CDR3 sequence: CASSQISSTDTQYF. DNA of the CDR3: TGTGCCAGCAGTCAGATATCTAGCACAGATACGCAGTATTTT.

In its sample, this clonotype was seen many times. The rearrangement uses TRBV5-1 and TRBJ2-1; D not certain. Germline loops: CDR1 SGHRS, CDR2 YFSETQ. V was trimmed by 2 bases and J by 0 bases, leaving 3 bases between them. The CDR3 length is 13 residues. The CDR3, as DNA: TGCGCCAGCAGCTTCGACTCCTACAATGAGCAGTTCTTC. Translated: CASSFDSYNEQFF. Drawing the rest from reference TRBV5-1 and TRBJ2-1, the complete variable domain is KAGVTQTPRYLIKTRGQQVTLSCSPISGHRSVSWYQQTPGQGLQFLFEYFSETQRNKGNFPGRFSGRQFSNSRSEMNVSTLELGDSALYLCASSFDSYNEQFFGPGTRLTVL.

In its sample, this clonotype was seen a few times. The rearrangement uses TRBV27 and TRBJ2-1; 10 nucleotides line up with TRBD2. Germline loops: CDR1 MNHEY, CDR2 SMNVEV (reference sequence). The CDR3 is made up of 15 amino acids. Trimming removed 7 bases from V and 9 bases from J; junction bases left unmatched: 12. The CDR3 sequence is CASTSSAGGSFEQFF. CDR3 nucleotide sequence: TGTGCCAGCACTTCCTCAGCGGGAGGGTCATTTGAGCAGTTCTTC.

The rearrangement links TRBV20-1 to TRBJ2-3, with D perhaps matching TRBD2 (6 bases). The CDR3 consists of 16 residues. Between the trimmed V and J ends, which lost 3 bases and 0 bases, there was a span of 16 bases. The germline V gene encodes CDR1 DFQATT and CDR2 SNEGSKA (reference sequence). DNA of the CDR3: TGCAGTGCTAGCACTAGCACGCGAATTAGCACAGATACGCAGTATTTT. It translates to CSASTSTRISTDTQYF.

This chain uses TRBV28 with TRBJ1-6; a weak D match, TRBD1 (5 bases). CDR3 size: 14 residues. Between the trimmed V and J ends, which lost 3 bases and 7 bases, there was a span of 10 bases. Looked up from germline, CDR1 is MDHEN and CDR2 is SYDVKM. The CDR3 here is CASSFRATNSPLHF. CDR3 bases: TGTGCCAGCAGTTTCAGGGCAACGAATTCACCCCTCCACTTT.

As concerns this clonotype: The junction differs from germline at one of its ends, possibly a read error. The CDR3 region is CSASVQSTDAQYF. DNA of the CDR3: TGCAGTGCTAGTGTTCAAAGCACAGATGCGCAGTATTTT. The chain links TRBV20-1 to TRBJ2-3; no reliable D call. This CDR3 has 13 amino acids. The germline gives CDR1 DFQATT, CDR2 SNEGSKA (reference sequence).

The V call is TRBV15, the J call TRBJ2-5; TRBD2 might be the D (6 bases). The germline CDR1 and CDR2 sequences are LNHNV and YYDKDF (reference sequence). The V end lost 0 bases, the J end lost 3 bases, and 14 bases lay between the germline ends. The CDR3 has 16 residues. CDR3 sequence reads: CATSRDIGGGEETQYF. The CDR3 DNA sequence: TGTGCCACCAGCAGAGATATCGGGGGTGGGGAAGAGACCCAGTACTTC.

The V call is TRBV6-5, the J call TRBJ1-1; possibly TRBD1 for D (5 bases). With 6 bases removed from V and 0 bases from J, the gap between germline ends came to 14 bases. CDR3 length equals 15 residues. The germline V gene encodes CDR1 MNHEY and CDR2 SVGAGI. The CDR3 bases are TGTGCCAGCAGCCCCAAACAGGTCCTGAACACTGAAGCTTTCTTT. This translates into CASSPKQVLNTEAFF.

Many counts were recorded for this clonotype. This rearrangement joins TRBV27 to TRBJ2-3; D is unresolved. This CDR3 comprises 13 residues. V shed 2 bases and J shed 1 base, with 4 bases lying between them. The V gene's germline CDR1 is MNHEY and CDR2 SMNVEV (reference sequence). CDR3 protein: CASSLKRTDTQYF. The CDR3 coding sequence is TGTGCCAGCAGTTTAAAGCGCACAGATACGCAGTATTTT.

The chain couples TRBV7-2 to TRBJ1-2; a weak D match, TRBD1 (5 bases). This CDR3 region has 15 residues. The V and J ends lost 5 bases and 3 bases respectively, with 16 bases between them. CDR1 and CDR2 (germline): SGHTA, FQGNSA. CDR3 sequence: CASSGTGPRYYGYTF. CDR3 sequence (DNA): TGTGCCAGCAGCGGCACGGGACCGAGATACTATGGCTACACCTTC.

This sequence joins TRBV5-1 and TRBJ2-3; 9 bases line up with TRBD1. The CDR3 spans 15 residues. J was trimmed by 3 bases and V by 3 bases; bases with no gene match: 5. Germline V CDR1 and CDR2: SGHRS, YFSETQ. The CDR3 spells CASSWDRVGTDTQYF. CDR3 DNA: TGCGCCAGCAGCTGGGACAGGGTGGGGACAGATACGCAGTATTTT.

The table lists this clonotype with a count of one. The rearrangement joins TRBV7-8 to TRBJ1-2, with D perhaps TRBD1 (5 bases). Trimming pared 5 bases from V and 2 bases from J, leaving 18 bases between. CDR3 length: 16 residues. Germline lookup yields CDR1 SGHVS and CDR2 FQNEAQ. CDR3 bases: TGTGCCAGCAGCCCGAGGGTGGGGGGAGCCAACTATGGCTACACCTTC. Its translation: CASSPRVGGANYGYTF. Variable domain in full (rest from reference TRBV7-8 and TRBJ1-2): GAGVSQSPRYKVAKRGQDVALRCDPISGHVSLFWYQQALGQGPEFLTYFQNEAQLDKSGLPSDRFFAERPEGSVSTLKIQRTQQEDSAVYLCASSPRVGGANYGYTFGSGTRLTVV.

The chain joins TRBV9 to TRBJ2-3; maybe TRBD1 (6 bases). Germline loops: CDR1 SGDLS, CDR2 YYNGEE. This CDR3 is 14 amino acids long. Trimming shortened V by 0 bases and J by 3 bases, and 8 bases separated the two germline ends. The CDR3 reads CASSVDQGTDTQYF. CDR3 DNA sequence: TGTGCCAGCAGCGTAGATCAGGGGACAGATACGCAGTATTTT.

This clonotype was seen just once. The chain employs TRBV20-1 and TRBJ2-7, with D possibly matching TRBD2 (7 bases). CDR3 length: 14 amino acids. V was trimmed by 7 bases and J by 4 bases, leaving 20 bases between them. From germline, CDR1 is DFQATT and CDR2 SNEGSKA (reference sequence). The CDR3 loop reads CSVGGGGPMYEQYF. DNA for the CDR3: TGCAGTGTGGGGGGCGGGGGTCCCATGTACGAGCAGTACTTC.

The chain links TRBV3-1 to TRBJ2-3; D gene unclear. Between the trimmed V and J ends, which lost 1 base and 5 bases, there was a span of 7 bases. Germline CDR1 reads LGHDT; CDR2 reads YNNKEL (reference sequence). The CDR3 contains 13 residues. CDR3 coding DNA: TGTGCCAGCAGCCAAGGAAATATAGATACGCAGTATTTT. It specifies CASSQGNIDTQYF.

This rearrangement joins TRBV7-8 to TRBJ2-3, with D perhaps TRBD2 (7 bases). The CDR3 has 17 amino acids. Trimming shortened V by 5 bases and J by 6 bases, and 24 bases separated the two germline ends. The germline gives CDR1 SGHVS, CDR2 FQNEAQ. In nucleotides, the CDR3 is TGTGCCAGCAGCACCGACCCAGGGGCGGGGGACTCGGATACGCAGTATTTT. Encoded protein: CASSTDPGAGDSDTQYF. The variable domain in full, completed from reference TRBV7-8 and TRBJ2-3, reads GAGVSQSPRYKVAKRGQDVALRCDPISGHVSLFWYQQALGQGPEFLTYFQNEAQLDKSGLPSDRFFAERPEGSVSTLKIQRTQQEDSAVYLCASSTDPGAGDSDTQYFGPGTRLTVL.

The rearrangement joins TRBV27 to TRBJ2-7, with no clear D. The V end lost 6 bases, the J end lost 2 bases, and 17 bases lay between the germline ends. Per germline, CDR1 MNHEY and CDR2 SMNVEV (reference sequence). The CDR3 has 15 residues. CDR3 DNA sequence: TGTGCCAGCAGCCAGAAAGGATTTCTAGCCTACGAGCAGTACTTC. Its translation is CASSQKGFLAYEQYF.

The genes are TRBV11-2 and TRBJ2-3; D is possibly TRBD2 (5 bases). V lost 6 bases and J lost 8, with 18 bases in between. The V gene's germline CDR1 is SGHAT and CDR2 FQNNGV. The CDR3 is made up of 14 amino acids. The CDR3 sequence: CASSPGRRRFTQYF. The CDR3 DNA follows: TGTGCCAGCAGTCCTGGACGGCGGAGGTTTACGCAGTATTTT. The whole variable domain, remainder taken from reference TRBV11-2 and TRBJ2-3, is EAGVAQSPRYKIIEKRQSVAFWCNPISGHATLYWYQQILGQGPKLLIQFQNNGVVDDSQLPKDRFSAERLKGVDSTLKIQPAKLEDSAVYLCASSPGRRRFTQYFGPGTRLTVL.

This clonotype has a handful of counts. The rearrangement links TRBV20-1 to TRBJ2-7; 12 nucleotides align to TRBD1. V gave up 6 bases and J gave up 3 bases; unmatched junction bases: 6. This CDR3 comprises 14 residues. CDR1 and CDR2 (germline): DFQATT, SNEGSKA (reference sequence). CDR3 protein: CSAGDRGRFYEQYF. The CDR3 region has the DNA TGCAGTGCCGGGGACAGGGGGCGATTCTACGAGCAGTACTTC.

V is TRBV11-1 and J is TRBJ2-7, with D unclear. The CDR3 is 16 residues long. Germline V gene lookup returns CDR1 SGHAT and CDR2 FQDESV (reference sequence). Trimming took 1 base from V and 3 from J, leaving 16 bases between them. The CDR3 region has the DNA TGTGCCAGCAGCTTAGGTCAGATCTACGGTGGCTACGAGCAGTACTTC. Translation: CASSLGQIYGGYEQYF.

CDR3 amino acids: CASSSNRGLADTQYF. In nucleotides, the CDR3 is TGTGCCAGCAGCTCGAACAGGGGACTAGCAGATACGCAGTATTTT. The V call is TRBV12-3 or TRBV12-4, the J call TRBJ2-3, with D possibly being TRBD2 (8 bases). This CDR3 spans 15 amino acids. Trimming removed 6 bases from V and 4 bases from J, with 17 bases in between.